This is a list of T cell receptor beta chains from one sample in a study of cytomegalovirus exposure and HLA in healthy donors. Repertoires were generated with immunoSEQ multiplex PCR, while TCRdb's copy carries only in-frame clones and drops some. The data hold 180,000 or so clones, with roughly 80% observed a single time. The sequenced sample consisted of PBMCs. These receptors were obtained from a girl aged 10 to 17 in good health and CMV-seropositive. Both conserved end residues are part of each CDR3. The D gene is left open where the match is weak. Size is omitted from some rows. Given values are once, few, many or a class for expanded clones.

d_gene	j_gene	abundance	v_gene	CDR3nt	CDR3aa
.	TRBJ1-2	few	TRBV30	TGTGCCTGGAAGGGGGACCGCGGTGGCTACACCTTC	CAWKGDRGGYTF
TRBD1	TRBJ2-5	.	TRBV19	TGTGCCAGTAGTCCCACAGGGGTAGGGGAGACCCAGTACTTC	CASSPTGVGETQYF
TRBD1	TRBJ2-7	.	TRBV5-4	TGTGCCAGCAGCTTTTATGGGACAGGGCCCTACGAGCAGTACTTC	CASSFYGTGPYEQYF
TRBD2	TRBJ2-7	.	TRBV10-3	TGTGCCATCAGTGGGCTAGCGGGAGGCCGCGACGTAGAGCAGTACTTC	CAISGLAGGRDVEQYF
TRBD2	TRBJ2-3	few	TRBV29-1	TGCAGCGTTGACGGGGCCACTACGACTAGCGGCCTACGCACAGATACGCAGTATTTT	CSVDGATTTSGLRTDTQYF
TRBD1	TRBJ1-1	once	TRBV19	TGTGCCAGTAGTCCGGGACAGGGTTGGACTGAAGCTTTCTTT	CASSPGQGWTEAFF
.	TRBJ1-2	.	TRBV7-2	TGTGCCAGCAGCCGAGAACAGAGAGGCTACACCTTC	CASSREQRGYTF
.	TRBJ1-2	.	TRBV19	TGTGCCAGTAATCCAAATAACTATGGCTACACCTTC	CASNPNNYGYTF
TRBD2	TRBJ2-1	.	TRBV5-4	TGTGCCAGCAGCTTGGGTGGACTAGAAGTTGATGAGCAGTTCTTC	CASSLGGLEVDEQFF
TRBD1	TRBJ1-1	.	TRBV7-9	TGTGCCAGCAGCGCAAACAGGGGGCTGGACACTGAAGATTTCTTT	CASSANRGLDTEDFF
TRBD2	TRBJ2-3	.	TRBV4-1	TGCGCCAGCAGCCAACGACTAGCGGGAGGCACAGATACGCAGTATTTT	CASSQRLAGGTDTQYF
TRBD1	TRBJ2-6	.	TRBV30	TGTGCCTGGAGTGGAGGGGCCGGGACAGGGACTGGGGCCAACGTCCTGACTTTC	CAWSGGAGTGTGANVLTF
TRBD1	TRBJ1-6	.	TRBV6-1	TGTGCCAGCAGTGGGACAGGGTACGGGACAGGGCCCCTCCACTTT	CASSGTGYGTGPLHF
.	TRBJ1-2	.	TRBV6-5	TGTGCCAGCAGTTACGGGGGCGCTGGCTATGGCTACACCTTC	CASSYGGAGYGYTF
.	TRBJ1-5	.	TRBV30	TGTGCCTGGTCAGGGCGCGATCAGCCCCAGCATTTT	CAWSGRDQPQHF
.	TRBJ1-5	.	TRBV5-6	TGTGCCAGCAGCTTTGGGGGGAGCAATCAGCCCCAGCATTTT	CASSFGGSNQPQHF
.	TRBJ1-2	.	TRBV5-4	TGTGCCAGCAGCTTGGTCAGTGTCGGGGTAGTAGGCTACACCTTC	CASSLVSVGVVGYTF
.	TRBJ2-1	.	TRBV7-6	TGTGCCAGCTCCCCCGTCGACTACTCCAGCGACTTCGATGAGCAGTTCTTC	CASSPVDYSSDFDEQFF
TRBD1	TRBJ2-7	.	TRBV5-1	TGCGCCAGCAGCTTTCGCGACAGGGCCTACGAGCAGTACTTC	CASSFRDRAYEQYF
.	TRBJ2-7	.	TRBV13	TGTGCCAGCAGTCGAGGGGACTGGAACTACGAGCAGTACTTC	CASSRGDWNYEQYF
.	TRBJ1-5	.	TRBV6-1	TGTGCCAGCATTACGGACAGTATTAAAGCTCAGCCCCAGCATTTT	CASITDSIKAQPQHF
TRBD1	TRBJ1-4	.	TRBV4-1	TGCGCCAGCAGCCAGCACAGGGGCGGAACTAATGAAAAACTGTTTTTT	CASSQHRGGTNEKLFF
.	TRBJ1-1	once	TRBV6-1	TGTGCCAGCCCTAGGACAGTGAACACTGAAGCTTTCTTT	CASPRTVNTEAFF
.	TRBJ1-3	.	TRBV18	TGTGCCAGCTCACCCATGGACAGAAACTCTGGAAACACCATATATTTT	CASSPMDRNSGNTIYF
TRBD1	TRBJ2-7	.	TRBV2	TGTGCCAGCAGTGAAGTAACAGGGGGCCGCTACGAGCAGTACTTC	CASSEVTGGRYEQYF
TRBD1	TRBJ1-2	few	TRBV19	TGTGCCAGTAGTATTCAGTCTAGACAGGGCCTAAGCTATGGCTACACCTTC	CASSIQSRQGLSYGYTF
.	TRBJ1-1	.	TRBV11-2	TGTGCCAGCAGCTTTAGGGGGGAGGGTAATACTGAAGCTTTCTTT	CASSFRGEGNTEAFF
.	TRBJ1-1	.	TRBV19	TGTGCCAGTAGTCCGCAGGGATCTGAAGCTTTCTTT	CASSPQGSEAFF
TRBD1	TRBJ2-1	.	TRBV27	TGTGCCAGCAGTCCTCCCGACAGGGGGCGCGTCAATGAGCAGTTCTTC	CASSPPDRGRVNEQFF
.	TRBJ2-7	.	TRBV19	TGTGCCAGTAGTATAACCCCCCCGCAGGCCAACTACGAGCAGTACTTC	CASSITPPQANYEQYF
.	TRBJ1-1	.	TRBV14	TGTGCCAGCAGCCCTCTAACAGGCTTGAACACTGAAGCTTTCTTT	CASSPLTGLNTEAFF
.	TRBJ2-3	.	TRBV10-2	TGCGCCAGCAGTGAGCCCCCATCGGTAGATACGCAGTATTTT	CASSEPPSVDTQYF
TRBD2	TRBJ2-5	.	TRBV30	TGTGCCTGGAACGCCGGGGGGACTCCCCAGTACTTC	CAWNAGGTPQYF
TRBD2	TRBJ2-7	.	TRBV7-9	TGTGCCAGCAGCATTCCGGGGAGGGGAGGCGAGCAGTACTTC	CASSIPGRGGEQYF
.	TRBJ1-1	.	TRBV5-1	TGCGCCAGCAGCTTGGCCGGGGGGGCCGGGACTGAAGCTTTCTTT	CASSLAGGAGTEAFF
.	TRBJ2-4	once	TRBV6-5	TGTGCCAGCAGTTATCATCAGGGAGCCAAAAACATTCAGTACTTC	CASSYHQGAKNIQYF
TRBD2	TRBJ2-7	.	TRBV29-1	TGCAGCGTTGAAGATCGGACTAGATCCTACGAGCAGTACTTC	CSVEDRTRSYEQYF
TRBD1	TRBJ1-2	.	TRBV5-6	TGTGCCAGCAGCTGGGGGACAGGGGGAGGTGGCTACACCTTC	CASSWGTGGGGYTF
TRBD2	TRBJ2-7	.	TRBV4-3	TGCGCCAGCAGCCAGGCCTATTCGACTAGCGGGAGTTACGAGCAGTACTTC	CASSQAYSTSGSYEQYF
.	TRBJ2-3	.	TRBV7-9	TGTGCCAGCAGCTTCACTGGGGGGTCAACAGATACGCAGTATTTT	CASSFTGGSTDTQYF
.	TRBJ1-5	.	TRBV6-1	TGTGCCAGCAGTGAAGGACAGAGCAATCAGCCCCAGCATTTT	CASSEGQSNQPQHF
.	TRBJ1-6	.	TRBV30	TGTGCCTGGAGTCCAGGACAGCTCAGCTCCTATAATTCACCCCTCCACTTT	CAWSPGQLSSYNSPLHF
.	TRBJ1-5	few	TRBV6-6	TGTGCCAGCAGTTACGGGCAGGGAGGTCAGCCCCAGCATTTT	CASSYGQGGQPQHF
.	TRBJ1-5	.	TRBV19	TGTGCCAGTTCACAGGGAGTAGGTCAGCCCCAGCATTTT	CASSQGVGQPQHF
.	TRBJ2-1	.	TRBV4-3	TGCGCCAGCAGCCAAGCCCAAGGAACTAGAGGCAATGAGCAGTTCTTC	CASSQAQGTRGNEQFF
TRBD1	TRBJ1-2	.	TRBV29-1	TGCAGCGCCACGGCGGGACAGCATGGCTACACCTTC	CSATAGQHGYTF
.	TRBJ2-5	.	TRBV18	TGTGCCAGCTCACCACCGAGAGAGACCCAGTACTTC	CASSPPRETQYF
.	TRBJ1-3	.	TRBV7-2	TGTGCCAGCAGCCTTTTCTCTGGAAACACCATATATTTT	CASSLFSGNTIYF
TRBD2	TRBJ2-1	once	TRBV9	TGTGCCAGCAGCGTCCTAGCGGGAACCAATGAGCAGTTCTTC	CASSVLAGTNEQFF
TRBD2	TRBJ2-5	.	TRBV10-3	TGTGCCATCAGTGCCGCCACTAGCGGCCAAGAGGCCCAGTACTTC	CAISAATSGQEAQYF
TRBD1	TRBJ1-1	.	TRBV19	TGTGCCAGTAGAAGGGACAGGGTGAACACTGAAGCTTTCTTT	CASRRDRVNTEAFF
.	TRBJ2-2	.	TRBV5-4	TGTGCCAGCAGCTTGTGGTTAAGGTCGCGGTCGAACACCGGGGAGCTGTTTTTT	CASSLWLRSRSNTGELFF
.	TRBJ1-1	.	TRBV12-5	TGTGCTAGTGGTTCCCAAATGCGGGGCGCGCCCACTGAAGCTTTCTTT	CASGSQMRGAPTEAFF
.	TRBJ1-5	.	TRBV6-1	TGTGCCAGCAGTGAATTTATACAGGGCTATAGCAATCAGCCCCAGCATTTT	CASSEFIQGYSNQPQHF
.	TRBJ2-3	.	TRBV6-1	TGTGCCAGCAGCCCCGGCGGGGGCACAGATACGCAGTATTTT	CASSPGGGTDTQYF
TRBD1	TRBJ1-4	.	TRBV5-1	TGCGCCAGCAGCTCACAGGGGATTGGGGAAAAACTGTTTTTT	CASSSQGIGEKLFF
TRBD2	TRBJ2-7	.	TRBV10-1	TGCGCCAGCAGTGGACTAGCGCTACACGAGCAGTACTTC	CASSGLALHEQYF
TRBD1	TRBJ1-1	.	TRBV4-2	TGTGCCAGCAGCCAAGGTAATCGACAGGGCCGGATGAACACTGAAGCTTTCTTT	CASSQGNRQGRMNTEAFF
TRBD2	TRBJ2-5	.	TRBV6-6	TGTGCCAGCAGTTATACTAGCGGACAAGAGACCCAGTACTTC	CASSYTSGQETQYF
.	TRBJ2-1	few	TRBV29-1	TGCAGCGCTCCCGTACTACAGGGATGGGTGCAGTTCTTC	CSAPVLQGWVQFF